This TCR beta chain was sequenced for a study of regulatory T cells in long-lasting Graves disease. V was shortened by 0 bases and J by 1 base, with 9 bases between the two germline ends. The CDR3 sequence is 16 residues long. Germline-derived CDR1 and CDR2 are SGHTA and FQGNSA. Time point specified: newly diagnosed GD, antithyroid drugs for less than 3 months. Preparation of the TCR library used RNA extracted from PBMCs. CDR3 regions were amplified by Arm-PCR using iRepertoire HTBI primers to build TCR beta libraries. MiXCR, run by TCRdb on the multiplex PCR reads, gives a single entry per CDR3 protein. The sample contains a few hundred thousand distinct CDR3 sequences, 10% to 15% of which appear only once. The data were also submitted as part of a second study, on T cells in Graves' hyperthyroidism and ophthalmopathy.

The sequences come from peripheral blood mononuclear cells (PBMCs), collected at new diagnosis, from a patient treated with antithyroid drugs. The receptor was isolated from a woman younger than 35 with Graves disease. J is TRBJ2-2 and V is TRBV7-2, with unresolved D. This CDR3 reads CASSLAATENTGELFF. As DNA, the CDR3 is TGTGCCAGCAGCTTAGCTGCCACGGAGAACACCGGGGAGCTGTTTTTT.